This TCR beta chain emerged from a study of CD8+ T cells in alopecia areata. This clone has more than one count but fewer than ten. Investigators sorted PBMCs to obtain both CD4+ and CD8+ T cells. Germline V lookup: CDR1 SGHDT, CDR2 YYEEEE. V lost 0 bases and J lost 5; bases outside the gene matches: 5. This CDR3 has 16 amino acids. Extraction and reverse transcription of RNA yielded cDNA as the sequencing template. The table came from immunoSEQ multiplex PCR; TCRdb's copy has only in-frame clones and leaves some out. This table holds more than 200,000 clones, around 67% found once. This chain uses TRBV5-6 with TRBJ2-1; TRBD1 matches at 10 bases. Sequencing was performed on CD4+ T cells sorted from blood, taken at week 0. The TCR sequence derives from a human donor with alopecia areata. In nucleotides, the CDR3 is TGTGCCAGCAGCTTGGAACTGGACAGGGGGGACAATGAGCAGTTCTTC. Translated, it gives CASSLELDRGDNEQFF.